This T cell receptor (beta chain) was sequenced in a study of monozygotic twins with inflammatory bowel disease (dated by TCRdb to between 2018 and 2021). With regard to the full study: A total of some 30 monozygotic twin pairs were included in the full study, comprising nine German pairs (four IBD-concordant, five IBD-discordant) and 19 IBD-discordant Danish pairs. Each individual had, on average, about 151 000 unique TCRalpha sequences and 181 000 unique TCRbeta sequences available for analysis. Disease-associated traits were sought mainly through comparisons between IBD patients and their genetically identical healthy co-twins within discordant pairs.

Library generation was performed with 5' RACE. Each TCR library was prepared from about 4,000 ng of total RNA. For each sample, cDNA synthesis with SMARTScribe reverse transcriptase was split into eight separate reactions. During cDNA synthesis, template switching introduced unique molecular identifiers that contained a 6-nucleotide sample barcode. TCRalpha and TCRbeta cDNA was amplified in two nested PCRs of approximately 17 and 9 cycles, and bead purification was carried out after each PCR. Before amplification, the cDNA was both treated with uracil DNA-glycosylase and purified with the QIAquick PCR purification kit. The second PCR was the step at which Illumina TruSeq-compatible adapters and sample-specific barcodes were added. Library quality and concentration were checked on TapeStation and Qubit, and libraries were pooled at around 4.7 ng each. The pooled libraries were sequenced with 2 x 100 bp reads and custom sequencing primers on an Illumina HiSeq2500 single-index Rapid Run. As for how the authors treated the data: MiGEC version 1.2.6 was used for UMI-based consensus assembly, which corrected PCR and sequencing errors. MiXCR version 2.1.1 was used to carry out V(D)J alignment, clonotype assembly and CDR3 extraction. Gene usage, clonotype sharing and MAIT/NKT TCR abundance were normalised by analysing the top 1000, 10 000 and 20 000 clonotypes per sample. After downsampling to 27 000 UMIs, diversity was calculated as the inverse Simpson index using the vegan R package. Paired Mann-Whitney U tests were applied to discordant twin pairs, with Benjamini-Hochberg correction for multiple testing. The reads, reprocessed by TCRdb, yield one row per CDR3 protein sequence and no DNA. TCRdb assigned the V and J calls; the authors' analysis was not used. For this sample, the table gives around 150,000 distinct CDR3 sequences. The biggest ten clones account for over 2.5% of the sample.

Regarding this clonotype: Its antigen is currently not known.

Paper-wide results and their limitations: Differing immunosuppressive treatments among patients may have added background noise and inter-individual variability to the repertoires. The analysis was unable to tell apart different T cell subtypes. Compared with healthy twins, IBD patients had fewer clonotypes in common with other individuals, a difference most pronounced in patients showing signs of disease activity. TCRbeta repertoire diversity, by inverse Simpson index, was decreased in IBD patients compared with their healthy co-twins. Repertoire similarity did not differ between concordant and discordant twins, which could be due to limited statistical power. No single strong signal or clonotype linked to IBD turned up in the results, so the idea that one exists was not supported.

From each donor, an approximately 2.5 ml peripheral blood sample was drawn into PAXgene tubes and stored at -80 degrees C. Total RNA was isolated from whole blood with the PAXgene blood miRNA kit on an automated QIAcube, without T cell sorting. Deep TCRalpha and TCRbeta repertoire profiling with unique molecular barcoding was performed on peripheral blood of monozygotic twin pairs concordant or discordant for inflammatory bowel disease. For every twin pair, smoking habits were documented, and each individual was categorised as a current, former or never smoker. CDR1 SGHTA and CDR2 FQGNSA are derived from the germline V gene. Inclusive of the bounding cysteine and phenylalanine, the CDR3 is 14 residues long. The DNA is not on file.

This clonotype was obtained from a human donor with ulcerative colitis or Crohn's disease, or a healthy co-twin of an affected twin (not recorded which). The chain couples TRBV7-2 to TRBJ2-7; the D call of TRBD1 rests on TCRdb alone, since no DNA is present to check it. Sequencing input: blood. The CDR3 corresponds to CASSSRDPAYEQYF.